Following are 2 T cell receptor beta chains from one sample sequenced in a study of T cells after posttransplantation cyclophosphamide. Only in-frame clones appear in the TCRdb table, and some are missing; sequencing was by immunoSEQ multiplex PCR. Altogether about 12,000 clones were found in the sample, and no singletons occur. Material for sequencing was PBMCs. These receptors originate from a woman between 35 and 50 years old in good health, CMV-negative, and a related stem cell transplant donor.

This clone has a count of ten or more. The chain couples TRBV5-3 to TRBJ1-2, with D perhaps TRBD1 (6 bases). TRBV5-3 is an ORF, with its function uncertain. V gave up 2 bases and J gave up 8 bases, with 16 bases separating them. The CDR3 runs to 14 residues. The CDR3 DNA sequence: TGTGCCAGAAGCTTCGGACAGATAGGTGGAGGCTACACCTTC. The encoded protein is CARSFGQIGGGYTF.

This clone was seen many times. This chain uses TRBV12-3 or TRBV12-4 with TRBJ2-7; D possibly corresponds to TRBD1 (6 bases). The CDR3 covers 15 residues. V shed 6 bases and J shed 2 bases, with 17 bases lying between them. The CDR3 sequence is CASSLGQPPTYEQYF. The CDR3 region has the DNA TGTGCCAGCAGCCTTGGACAGCCTCCTACCTACGAGCAGTACTTC.